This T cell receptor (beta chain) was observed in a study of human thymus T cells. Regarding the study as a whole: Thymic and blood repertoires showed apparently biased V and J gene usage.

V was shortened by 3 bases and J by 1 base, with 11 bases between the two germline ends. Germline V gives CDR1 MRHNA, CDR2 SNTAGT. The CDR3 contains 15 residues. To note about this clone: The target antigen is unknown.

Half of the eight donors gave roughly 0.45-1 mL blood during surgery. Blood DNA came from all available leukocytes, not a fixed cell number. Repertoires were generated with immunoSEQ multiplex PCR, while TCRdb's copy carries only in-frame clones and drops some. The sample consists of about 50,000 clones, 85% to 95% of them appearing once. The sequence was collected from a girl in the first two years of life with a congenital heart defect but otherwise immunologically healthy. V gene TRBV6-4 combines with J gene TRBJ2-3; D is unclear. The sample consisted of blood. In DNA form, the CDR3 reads TGTGCCAGCAGTGAAAACGGCCTTGGCACAGATACGCAGTATTTT. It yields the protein CASSENGLGTDTQYF.